Below, one T cell receptor (beta chain) is given with its context. The antigen remains unidentified. The sample is drawn from a study of T cells in Graves' hyperthyroidism and ophthalmopathy. The CDR3 extends over 15 amino acids. With 5 bases removed from V and 0 bases from J, the gap between germline ends came to 13 bases. General study points: Most clonotypes expanded in the thyroid (above 0.001) were also present in blood.

Using RNA transcripts as the source, TCR beta CDR3 regions were amplified. With the HTBI primer set, the TCR CDR3 went through a first round of RT-PCR. TCRdb independently ran MiXCR on the multiplex PCR reads; one entry per CDR3 protein. Of approximately 400,000 distinct CDR3 sequences listed, under 20% are singletons. V and J are TRBV12-3 or TRBV12-4 and TRBJ1-1; D gene ambiguous. What was sequenced was blood. The clonotype originates from a man between 18 and 35 years old with Graves' ophthalmopathy. The CDR3 loop is CASSIRTGMNTEAFF. The CDR3 DNA is TGTGCCAGCAGTATAAGGACGGGGATGAACACTGAAGCTTTCTTT.